These T cell receptor beta chains were read from a single sample in a study of vaccination effects on CD4 cells after COVID-19. These receptors have no known antigen. Profiled with immunoSEQ multiplex PCR; TCRdb holds only in-frame clones, not every one. The sample gives some 11,000 clones, approximately 71% of which show up once; 8.5% to 10% is in the top ten. Sequenced here: CD4+ T cells from PBMCs cultured with SARS-CoV-2 spike peptides, sampled after COVID-19 vaccination. The receptors originated from a human donor who received a COVID-19 vaccine. The CDR3 runs from the conserved cysteine through the conserved F or W. The order of the fields is clone size, V gene, CDR3 protein. Clone size is stated in some rows and not others, as once, few, many or a class when expanded.

NA,TRBV21-1,CASSKVGGGRNGELFF
NA,TRBV6-4,CASSDSLLTEQFF
NA,TRBV29-1,CSVSGNLNTEAFF
NA,TRBV11-2,CASSLDPSMNTEAFF
NA,TRBV6-5,CATRRSESLNTEAFF
once,TRBV4-1,CASSQETWDSNTGELFF
NA,TRBV30,CAWSGLADPRADTQYF
NA,TRBV6-2/TRBV6-3,CASSRVNTNYGYTF
NA,TRBV5-1,CASRTTGGANYNEQFF
NA,TRBV6-5,CASGQSSGNTIYF
NA,TRBV27,CASKIRQGINIQYF
NA,TRBV7-3,CASSLDRSGTDTQYF
medium-sized,TRBV3-1/TRBV3-2,CASSPSAGRGGLFF
NA,TRBV2,CASSEIYEQYF
NA,TRBV20-1,CSASKAAAGITDTQYF
NA,TRBV9,CASSVGGGGADQPQHF
NA,TRBV4-2,CASSQDSGGNTGELFF
NA,TRBV30,CAGGGTKSYNEQFF
NA,TRBV9,CASSALGGVKPQHF
NA,TRBV9,CASSVTGGRTTGELFF
medium-sized,TRBV4-2,CASSQADRGGFQPQHF
NA,TRBV7-3,CASSFGLVDEQFF
NA,TRBV9,CASSVGGNNEQFF
NA,TRBV27,CASSLFGGGQPQHF
NA,TRBV7-9,CASSFFVGLSSYEQYF
few,TRBV3-1/TRBV3-2,CASSQGDRGSNGYTF